These 6 T cell receptor beta chains share one sample of origin, sequenced in a study of OX40 agonist ivuxolimab in advanced cancers. This table comes from immunoSEQ multiplex PCR, and its TCRdb copy is limited to in-frame clones, with some not included. The data contain 25,000 to 40,000 clones, roughly 89% of them singletons. The material was CD4+ or CD8+ T cells sorted from blood, obtained in a trial of the OX40 agonist ivuxolimab. The source of these receptors is an adult with an advanced solid tumor such as melanoma, head and neck, liver or kidney cancer.

This chain uses TRBV2 with TRBJ2-7, with D perhaps TRBD2 (5 bases). V gave up 7 bases and J gave up 6 bases, with 7 bases separating them. CDR3 length: 10 amino acids. The germline V gene has CDR1 SNHLY and CDR2 FYNNEI. This chain's CDR3 is CASNGLEQYF. The CDR3 bases are TGTGCCAGCAACGGACTCGAGCAGTACTTC.

The CDR3 here is CASSPDRGNTEAFF. The CDR3 nucleotides read TGTGCCAGCAGCCCAGACAGGGGAAACACTGAAGCTTTCTTT. This chain links TRBV9 with TRBJ1-1, with 8 bases that match TRBD1. J lost 2 bases, V lost 4 bases, and 4 bases had no gene match. Germline loops: CDR1 SGDLS, CDR2 YYNGEE. This CDR3 has 14 residues.

The chain links TRBV7-9 to TRBJ2-5; D not certain. The CDR3 is made up of 12 amino acids. Germline V gene data show CDR1 as SEHNR and CDR2 as FQNEAQ (reference sequence). V was cut by 6 bases and J by 5 bases, with 10 bases left in between. The CDR3 DNA reads as TGTGCCAGCAGGAATCAACGCGAGACCCAGTACTTC. Amino acids: CASRNQRETQYF.

J is TRBJ2-3 and V is TRBV19, with 16 bases that match TRBD2. CDR1 LNHDA and CDR2 SQIVND come from the germline V gene (reference sequence). J was trimmed by 1 base and V by 1 base; bases with no gene match: 5. The length of the CDR3 is 19 residues. CDR3 in amino acids: CASSIAGTSGGGRTDTQYF. The DNA of the CDR3 is TGTGCCAGTAGTATAGCCGGGACTAGCGGGGGGGGGCGCACAGATACGCAGTATTTT. The full variable domain, with the rest looked up from reference TRBV19 and TRBJ2-3, is DGGITQSPKYLFRKEGQNVTLSCEQNLNHDAMYWYRQDPGQGLRLIYYSQIVNDFQKGDIAEGYSVSREKKESFPLTVTSAQKNPTAFYLCASSIAGTSGGGRTDTQYFGPGTRLTVL.

The chain has TRBV29-1 and TRBJ2-2; possible D gene TRBD2, 6 bases. There are 14 residues in the CDR3. From germline, CDR1 is SQVTM and CDR2 ANQGSEA. V lost 0 bases and J 9 bases, leaving 14 bases between the germline ends. CDR3 residues: CSVEDGGEDRELFF. The DNA of the CDR3 is TGCAGCGTTGAAGATGGTGGGGAGGACCGGGAGCTGTTTTTT.

This clone was seen a single time. This sequence joins TRBV30 and TRBJ1-5; D is uncertain. Trimming left V 0 bases short and J 6 bases short, with 9 bases between. The V gene's germline CDR1 is GTSNPN and CDR2 SVGIG (reference sequence). The CDR3 is 13 residues long. CDR3 protein: CAWSVGPVQPQHF. CDR3 DNA: TGTGCCTGGAGTGTAGGGCCGGTTCAGCCCCAGCATTTT.